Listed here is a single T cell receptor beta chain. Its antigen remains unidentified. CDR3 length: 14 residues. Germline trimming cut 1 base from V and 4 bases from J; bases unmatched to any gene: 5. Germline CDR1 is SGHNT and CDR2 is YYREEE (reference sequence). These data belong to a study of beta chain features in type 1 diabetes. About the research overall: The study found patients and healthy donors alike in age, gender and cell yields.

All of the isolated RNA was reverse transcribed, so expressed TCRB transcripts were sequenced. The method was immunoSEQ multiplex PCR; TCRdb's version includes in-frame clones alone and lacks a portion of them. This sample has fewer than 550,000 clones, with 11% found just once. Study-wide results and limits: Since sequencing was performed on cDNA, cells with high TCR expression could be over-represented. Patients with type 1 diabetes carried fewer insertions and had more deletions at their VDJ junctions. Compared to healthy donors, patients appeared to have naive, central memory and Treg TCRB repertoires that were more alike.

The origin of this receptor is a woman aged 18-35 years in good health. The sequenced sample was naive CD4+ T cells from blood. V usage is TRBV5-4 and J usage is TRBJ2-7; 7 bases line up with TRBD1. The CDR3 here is CASSLWDRLYEQYF. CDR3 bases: TGTGCCAGCAGCTTGTGGGACAGACTGTACGAGCAGTACTTC.